These T cell receptor beta chains were read from a single sample in a study of OX40 agonist ivuxolimab in advanced cancers. Clones were sequenced by immunoSEQ multiplex PCR, and TCRdb holds only the in-frame ones, with some missing. The repertoire holds tens of thousands of clones, with 70% to 85% as singletons. The material sequenced was CD4+ or CD8+ T cells sorted from blood, taken in a trial of the OX40 agonist ivuxolimab. These receptors originate from an adult with an advanced solid tumor such as melanoma, head and neck, liver or kidney cancer. Each CDR3 is given with its conserved first and last residue. The order of the fields is J gene, clone size, V gene, D gene, CDR3 protein, CDR3 DNA. A D gene is named only where the DNA matches it firmly. Clone size is stated in some rows and not others, as once, few, many or a class when expanded.

j_call: TRBJ1-1
clone_size: NA
v_call: TRBV5-1
d_call: NA
cdr3_aa: CASSFLTGRDTEAFF
cdr3_nt: TGCGCCAGCAGCTTTCTTACAGGGCGTGACACTGAAGCTTTCTTT

j_call: TRBJ2-1
clone_size: NA
v_call: TRBV11-2
d_call: NA
cdr3_aa: CASSPRRAAGNEQFF
cdr3_nt: TGTGCCAGCAGCCCCCGAAGGGCGGCGGGGAATGAGCAGTTCTTC

j_call: TRBJ2-7
clone_size: few
v_call: TRBV6-6
d_call: NA
cdr3_aa: CASSYVYEQYF
cdr3_nt: TGTGCCAGCAGTTACGTCTACGAGCAGTACTTC

j_call: TRBJ1-2
clone_size: NA
v_call: TRBV28
d_call: NA
cdr3_aa: CASTSPDGTSRSYGYTF
cdr3_nt: TGTGCCAGCACCAGCCCGGACGGGACTAGTCGAAGCTATGGCTACACCTTC

j_call: TRBJ2-1
clone_size: NA
v_call: TRBV5-6
d_call: TRBD2
cdr3_aa: CASSFEGLGAYTEQFF
cdr3_nt: TGTGCCAGCAGCTTTGAGGGACTAGGTGCCTATACTGAGCAGTTCTTC

j_call: TRBJ1-1
clone_size: NA
v_call: TRBV14
d_call: NA
cdr3_aa: CASSQAAEAFF
cdr3_nt: TGTGCCAGCAGCCAAGCCGCTGAAGCTTTCTTT

j_call: TRBJ1-1
clone_size: NA
v_call: TRBV12-5
d_call: NA
cdr3_aa: CASGLTPGWDTEAFF
cdr3_nt: TGTGCTAGTGGTTTGACCCCGGGGTGGGACACTGAAGCTTTCTTT

j_call: TRBJ1-6
clone_size: NA
v_call: TRBV27
d_call: NA
cdr3_aa: CASSFTFRSYNSPLHF
cdr3_nt: TGTGCCAGCAGTTTTACTTTTCGCTCCTATAATTCACCCCTCCACTTT

j_call: TRBJ2-1
clone_size: once
v_call: TRBV7-3
d_call: TRBD2
cdr3_aa: CASSSNPGGLGSEQFF
cdr3_nt: TGTGCCAGCAGCTCTAACCCGGGAGGGCTCGGAAGTGAGCAGTTCTTC

j_call: TRBJ2-1
clone_size: NA
v_call: TRBV7-8
d_call: TRBD1
cdr3_aa: CASRKNRGLIDEQFF
cdr3_nt: TGTGCCAGCCGAAAAAACAGGGGGCTTATCGATGAGCAGTTCTTC

j_call: TRBJ2-5
clone_size: NA
v_call: TRBV7-2
d_call: NA
cdr3_aa: CASKQRGLETQYF
cdr3_nt: TGTGCCAGCAAACAACGGGGGCTAGAGACCCAGTACTTC

j_call: TRBJ2-7
clone_size: NA
v_call: TRBV19
d_call: NA
cdr3_aa: CASSIGQPYEQYF
cdr3_nt: TGTGCCAGTAGTATTGGACAGCCTTACGAGCAGTACTTC

j_call: TRBJ2-7
clone_size: once
v_call: TRBV11-2
d_call: TRBD2
cdr3_aa: CASSSPRTSSYEQYF
cdr3_nt: TGTGCCAGCAGCTCCCCTAGGACTAGCTCCTACGAGCAGTACTTC

j_call: TRBJ1-5
clone_size: NA
v_call: TRBV6-5
d_call: NA
cdr3_aa: CASGLAGNQPQHF
cdr3_nt: TGTGCCAGCGGGCTGGCTGGCAATCAGCCCCAGCATTTT

j_call: TRBJ2-7
clone_size: once
v_call: TRBV11-1
d_call: NA
cdr3_aa: CASSLEPRDEQYF
cdr3_nt: TGTGCCAGCAGCTTAGAGCCGCGCGACGAGCAGTACTTC

j_call: TRBJ2-3
clone_size: NA
v_call: TRBV5-1
d_call: NA
cdr3_aa: CASSSGQMEGTQYF
cdr3_nt: TGCGCCAGCAGCTCGGGACAGATGGAGGGTACGCAGTATTTT

j_call: TRBJ2-4
clone_size: NA
v_call: TRBV28
d_call: NA
cdr3_aa: CASSIRTGSKNIQYF
cdr3_nt: TGTGCCAGCAGTATACGTACAGGTTCCAAAAACATTCAGTACTTC

j_call: TRBJ2-3
clone_size: NA
v_call: TRBV12-5
d_call: TRBD2
cdr3_aa: CASGFPLGGGGTDTQYF
cdr3_nt: TGTGCTAGTGGTTTCCCCCTCGGGGGGGGTGGCACAGATACGCAGTATTTT

j_call: TRBJ2-7
clone_size: NA
v_call: TRBV7-3
d_call: TRBD2
cdr3_aa: CASSPLGLAVGEQYF
cdr3_nt: TGTGCCAGCAGCCCCCTTGGGCTAGCGGTAGGAGAGCAGTACTTC

j_call: TRBJ1-2
clone_size: NA
v_call: TRBV27
d_call: TRBD1
cdr3_aa: CASSSMTGGANYGYTF
cdr3_nt: TGTGCCAGCAGTTCTATGACAGGGGGCGCTAACTATGGCTACACCTTC